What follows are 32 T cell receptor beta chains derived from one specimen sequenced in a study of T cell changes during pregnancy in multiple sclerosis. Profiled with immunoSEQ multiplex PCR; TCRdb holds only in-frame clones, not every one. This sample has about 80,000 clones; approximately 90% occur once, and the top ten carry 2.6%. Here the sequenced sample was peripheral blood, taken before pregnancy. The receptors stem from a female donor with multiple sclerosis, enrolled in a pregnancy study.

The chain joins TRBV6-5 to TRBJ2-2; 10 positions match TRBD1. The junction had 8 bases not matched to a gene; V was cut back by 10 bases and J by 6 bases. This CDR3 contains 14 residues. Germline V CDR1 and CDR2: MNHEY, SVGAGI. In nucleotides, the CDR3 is TGTGCCACCATCGGGACAGGGGAGGCCGGGGAGCTGTTTTTT. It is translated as CATIGTGEAGELFF.

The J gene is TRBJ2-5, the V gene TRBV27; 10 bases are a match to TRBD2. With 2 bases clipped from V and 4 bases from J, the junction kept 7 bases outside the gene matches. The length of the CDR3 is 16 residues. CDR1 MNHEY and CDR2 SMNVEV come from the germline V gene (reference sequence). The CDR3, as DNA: TGTGCCAGCAGTTTAACAGCGGGAGGGGTAGGAGAGACCCAGTACTTC. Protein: CASSLTAGGVGETQYF.

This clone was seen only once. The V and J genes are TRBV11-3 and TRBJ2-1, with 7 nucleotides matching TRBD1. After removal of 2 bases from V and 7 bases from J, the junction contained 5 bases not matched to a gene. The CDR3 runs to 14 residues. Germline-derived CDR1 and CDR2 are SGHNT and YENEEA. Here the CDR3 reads CASSLLLTGNEQFF. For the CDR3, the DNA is TGTGCCAGCAGCTTACTATTGACAGGGAATGAGCAGTTCTTC.

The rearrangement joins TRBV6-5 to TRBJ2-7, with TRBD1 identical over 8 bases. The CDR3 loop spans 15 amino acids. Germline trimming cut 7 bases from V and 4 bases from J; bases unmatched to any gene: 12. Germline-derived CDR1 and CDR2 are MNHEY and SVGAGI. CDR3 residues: CASNRGQGLFYEQYF. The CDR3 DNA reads TGTGCCAGCAACCGAGGACAGGGCCTATTTTACGAGCAGTACTTC.

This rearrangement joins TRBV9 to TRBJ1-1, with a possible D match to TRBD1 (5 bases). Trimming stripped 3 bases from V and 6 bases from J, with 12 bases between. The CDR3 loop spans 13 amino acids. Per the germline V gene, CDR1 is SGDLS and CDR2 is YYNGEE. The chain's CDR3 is CASSGAWGPEAFF. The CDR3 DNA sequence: TGTGCCAGCAGCGGGGCGTGGGGCCCTGAAGCTTTCTTT.

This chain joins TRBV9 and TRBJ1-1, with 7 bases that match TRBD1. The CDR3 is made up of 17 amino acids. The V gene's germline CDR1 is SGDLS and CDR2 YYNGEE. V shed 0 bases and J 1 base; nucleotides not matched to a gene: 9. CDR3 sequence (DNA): TGTGCCAGCAGCGTAGGTCTAGGGGGACAGCGGAACACTGAAGCTTTCTTT. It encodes CASSVGLGGQRNTEAFF.

CDR3 sequence (DNA): TGTGCCAGCAGCTTACGTGGGACAGGGCGCTACGAGCAGTACTTC. It encodes CASSLRGTGRYEQYF. The V and J genes are TRBV7-8 and TRBJ2-7; 9 bases align to TRBD1. The length of the CDR3 is 15 residues. J gave up 3 bases and V 2 bases, and 5 bases lay outside the gene matches. The germline V gene encodes CDR1 SGHVS and CDR2 FQNEAQ.

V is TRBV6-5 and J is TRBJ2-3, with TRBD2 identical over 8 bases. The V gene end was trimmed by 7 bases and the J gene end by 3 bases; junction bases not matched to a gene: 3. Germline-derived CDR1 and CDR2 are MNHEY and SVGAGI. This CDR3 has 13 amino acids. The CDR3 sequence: CASTTGGTDTQYF. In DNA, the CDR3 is TGTGCCAGCACGACGGGGGGGACAGATACGCAGTATTTT.

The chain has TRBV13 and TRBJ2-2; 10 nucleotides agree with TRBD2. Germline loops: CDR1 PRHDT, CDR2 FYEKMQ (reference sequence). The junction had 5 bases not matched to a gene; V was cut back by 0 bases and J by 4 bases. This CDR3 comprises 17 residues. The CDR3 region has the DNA TGTGCCAGCAGCTTAGGGCTAGCGGGAGCGACCACCGGGGAGCTGTTTTTT. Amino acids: CASSLGLAGATTGELFF.

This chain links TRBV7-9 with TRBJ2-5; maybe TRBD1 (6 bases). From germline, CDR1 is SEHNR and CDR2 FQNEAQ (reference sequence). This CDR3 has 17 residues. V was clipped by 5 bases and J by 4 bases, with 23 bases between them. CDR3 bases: TGTGCCAGCAGCAAAGACAGGAACCCGGGCCCTCGAGAGACCCAGTACTTC. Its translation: CASSKDRNPGPRETQYF.

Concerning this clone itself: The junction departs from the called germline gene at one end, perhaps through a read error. The CDR3 sequence: CASSPRLAVRNEQFF. As DNA, the CDR3 is TGTGCTAGCAGCCCACGACTAGCGGTTCGCAATGAGCAGTTCTTC. The J gene is TRBJ2-1, the V gene TRBV7-7, with TRBD2 matching over 9 bases. The length of the CDR3 is 15 residues. Germline CDR1 is SSHAT and CDR2 is FNYEAQ (reference sequence).

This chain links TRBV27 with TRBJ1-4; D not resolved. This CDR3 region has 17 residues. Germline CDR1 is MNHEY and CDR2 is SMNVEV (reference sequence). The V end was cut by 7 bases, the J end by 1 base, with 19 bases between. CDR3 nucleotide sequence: TGTGCCAGCACCCTATCCCCTAAGTTCGTAACTAATGAAAAACTGTTTTTT. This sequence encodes CASTLSPKFVTNEKLFF.

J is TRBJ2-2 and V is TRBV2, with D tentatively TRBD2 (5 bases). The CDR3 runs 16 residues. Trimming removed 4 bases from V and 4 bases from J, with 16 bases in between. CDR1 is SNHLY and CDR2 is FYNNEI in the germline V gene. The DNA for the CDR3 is TGTGCCAGCAGTGGCCTAAGAGGACGGGGCACCGGGGAGCTGTTTTTT. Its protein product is CASSGLRGRGTGELFF.

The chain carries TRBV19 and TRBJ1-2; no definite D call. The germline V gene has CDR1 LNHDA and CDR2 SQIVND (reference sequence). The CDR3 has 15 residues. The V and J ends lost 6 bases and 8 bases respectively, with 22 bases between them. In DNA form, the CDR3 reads TGTGCCAGTAGCCCCGTTGACACCTTTTGGGTCGGCTACACCTTC. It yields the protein CASSPVDTFWVGYTF.

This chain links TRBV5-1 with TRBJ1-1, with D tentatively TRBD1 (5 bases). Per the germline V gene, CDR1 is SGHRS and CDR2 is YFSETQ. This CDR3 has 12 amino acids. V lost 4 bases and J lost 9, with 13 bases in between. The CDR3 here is CASSPGGEKAFF. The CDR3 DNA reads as TGCGCCAGCAGCCCGGGGGGGGAGAAAGCTTTCTTT.

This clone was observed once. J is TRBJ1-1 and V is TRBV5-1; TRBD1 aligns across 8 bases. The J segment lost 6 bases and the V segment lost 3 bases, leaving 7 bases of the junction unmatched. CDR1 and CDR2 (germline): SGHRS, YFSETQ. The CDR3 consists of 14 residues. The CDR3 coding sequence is TGCGCCAGCAGCTCCGGGACAGGATTTTCTGAAGCTTTCTTT. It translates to CASSSGTGFSEAFF.

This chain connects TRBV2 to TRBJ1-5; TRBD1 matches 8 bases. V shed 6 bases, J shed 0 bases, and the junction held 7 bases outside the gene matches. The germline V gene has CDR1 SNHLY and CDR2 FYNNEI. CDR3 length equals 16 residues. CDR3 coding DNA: TGTGCCAGCAGAGCTAGGACAGGGTTTAGCAATCAGCCCCAGCATTTT. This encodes CASRARTGFSNQPQHF.

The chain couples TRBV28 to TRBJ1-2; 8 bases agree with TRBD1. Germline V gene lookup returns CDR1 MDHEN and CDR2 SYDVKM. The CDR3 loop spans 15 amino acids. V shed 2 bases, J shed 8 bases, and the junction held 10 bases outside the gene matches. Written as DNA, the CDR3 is TGTGCCAGCAGTTTAGTGACAGGGGCCATTGGGGGCTACACCTTC. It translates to CASSLVTGAIGGYTF.

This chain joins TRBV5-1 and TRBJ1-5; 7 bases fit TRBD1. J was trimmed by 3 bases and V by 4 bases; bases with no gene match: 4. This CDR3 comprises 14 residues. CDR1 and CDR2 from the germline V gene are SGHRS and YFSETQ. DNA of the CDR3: TGCGCCAGCAGCCCGACAGGGTCCAATCAGCCCCAGCATTTT. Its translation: CASSPTGSNQPQHF.

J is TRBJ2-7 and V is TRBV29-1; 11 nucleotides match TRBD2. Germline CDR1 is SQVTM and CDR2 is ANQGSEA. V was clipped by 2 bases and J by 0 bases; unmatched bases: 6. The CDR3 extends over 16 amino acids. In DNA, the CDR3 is TGCAGCGTTGAACAAGGGACTAGCGGTAGCTCCTACGAGCAGTACTTC. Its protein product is CSVEQGTSGSSYEQYF.

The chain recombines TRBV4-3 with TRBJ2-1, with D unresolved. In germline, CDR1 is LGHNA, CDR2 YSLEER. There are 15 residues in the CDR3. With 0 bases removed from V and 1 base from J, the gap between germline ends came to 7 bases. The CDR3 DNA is TGCGCCAGCAGCCAAGATCCGACTTCCTACAATGAGCAGTTCTTC. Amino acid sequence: CASSQDPTSYNEQFF.

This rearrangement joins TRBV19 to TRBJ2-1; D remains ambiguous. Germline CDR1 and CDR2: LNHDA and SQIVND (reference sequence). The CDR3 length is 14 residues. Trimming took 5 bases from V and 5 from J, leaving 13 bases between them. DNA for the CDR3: TGTGCCAGTAGTCCCGCCAAGATAGACAATGAGCAGTTCTTC. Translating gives CASSPAKIDNEQFF.

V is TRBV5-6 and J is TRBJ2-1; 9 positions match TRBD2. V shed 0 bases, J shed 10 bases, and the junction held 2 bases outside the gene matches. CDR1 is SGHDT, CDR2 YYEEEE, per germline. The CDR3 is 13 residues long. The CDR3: CASSLGGRGEQFF. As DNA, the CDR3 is TGTGCCAGCAGCTTGGGCGGGAGGGGAGAGCAGTTCTTC.

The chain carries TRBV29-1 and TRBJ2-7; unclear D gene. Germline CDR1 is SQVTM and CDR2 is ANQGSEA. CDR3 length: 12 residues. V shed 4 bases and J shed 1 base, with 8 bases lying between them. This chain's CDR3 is CSVVRGSYEQYF. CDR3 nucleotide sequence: TGCAGCGTTGTACGAGGTTCCTACGAGCAGTACTTC.

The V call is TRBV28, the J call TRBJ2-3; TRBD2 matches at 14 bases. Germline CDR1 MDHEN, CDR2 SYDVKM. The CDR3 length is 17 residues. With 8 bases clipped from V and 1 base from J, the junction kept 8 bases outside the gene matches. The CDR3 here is CASFGGTSGRGTDTQYF. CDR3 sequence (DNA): TGTGCCAGCTTCGGTGGGACTAGCGGGAGAGGCACAGATACGCAGTATTTT.

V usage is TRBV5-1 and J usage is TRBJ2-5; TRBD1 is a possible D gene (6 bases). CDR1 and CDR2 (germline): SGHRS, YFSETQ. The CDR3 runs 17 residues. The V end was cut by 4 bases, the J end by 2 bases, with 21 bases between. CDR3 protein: CASSPELGRTEQETQYF. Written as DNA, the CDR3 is TGCGCCAGCAGCCCAGAGCTCGGGCGGACAGAGCAAGAGACCCAGTACTTC. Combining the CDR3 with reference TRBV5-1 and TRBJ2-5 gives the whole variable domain KAGVTQTPRYLIKTRGQQVTLSCSPISGHRSVSWYQQTPGQGLQFLFEYFSETQRNKGNFPGRFSGRQFSNSRSEMNVSTLELGDSALYLCASSPELGRTEQETQYFGPGTRLLVL.

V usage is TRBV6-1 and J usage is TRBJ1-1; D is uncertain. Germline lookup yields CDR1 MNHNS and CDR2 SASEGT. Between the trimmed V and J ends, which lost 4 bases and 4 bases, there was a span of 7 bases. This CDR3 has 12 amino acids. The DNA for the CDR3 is TGTGCCAGCAGTGCGCGGCTCACTGAAGCTTTCTTT. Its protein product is CASSARLTEAFF.

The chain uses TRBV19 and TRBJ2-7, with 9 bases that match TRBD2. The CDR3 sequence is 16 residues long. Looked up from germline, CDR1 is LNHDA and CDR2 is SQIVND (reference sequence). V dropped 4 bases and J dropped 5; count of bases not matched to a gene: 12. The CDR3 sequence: CASSRPEAGGVNEQYF. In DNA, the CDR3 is TGTGCCAGTAGTAGGCCGGAGGCGGGAGGGGTGAACGAGCAGTACTTC.

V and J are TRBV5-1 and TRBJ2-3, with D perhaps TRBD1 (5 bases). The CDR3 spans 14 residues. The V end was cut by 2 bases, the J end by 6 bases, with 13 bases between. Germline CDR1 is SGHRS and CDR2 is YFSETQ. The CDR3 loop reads CASSFKQVLDTQYF. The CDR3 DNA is TGCGCCAGCAGCTTTAAACAGGTTTTGGATACGCAGTATTTT.

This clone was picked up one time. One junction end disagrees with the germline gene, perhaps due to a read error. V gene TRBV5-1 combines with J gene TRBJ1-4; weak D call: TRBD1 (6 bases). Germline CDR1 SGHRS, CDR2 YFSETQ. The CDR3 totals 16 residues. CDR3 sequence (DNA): TGCGCCAGCAGCCGGGACACCCCCGGCCGTAATGGAAAACTGTTTTTT. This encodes CASSRDTPGRNGKLFF. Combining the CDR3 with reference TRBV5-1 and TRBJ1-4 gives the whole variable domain KAGVTQTPRYLIKTRGQQVTLSCSPISGHRSVSWYQQTPGQGLQFLFEYFSETQRNKGNFPGRFSGRQFSNSRSEMNVSTLELGDSALYLCASSRDTPGRNGKLFFGSGTQLSVL.

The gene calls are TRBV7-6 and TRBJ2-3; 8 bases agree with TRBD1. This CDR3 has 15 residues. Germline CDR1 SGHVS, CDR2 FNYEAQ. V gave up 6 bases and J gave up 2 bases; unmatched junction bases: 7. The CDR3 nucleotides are TGTGCCAGCAGTTCGTGGACAGGGCCCACAGATACGCAGTATTTT. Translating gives CASSSWTGPTDTQYF.

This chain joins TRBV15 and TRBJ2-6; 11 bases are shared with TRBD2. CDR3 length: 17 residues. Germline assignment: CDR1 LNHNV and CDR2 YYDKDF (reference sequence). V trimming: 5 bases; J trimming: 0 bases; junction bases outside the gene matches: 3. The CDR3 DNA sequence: TGTGCCACCAGCCGGACTAGCGGGCTCTCTGGGGCCAACGTCCTGACTTTC. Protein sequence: CATSRTSGLSGANVLTF.